A single sample gave rise to the 28 T cell receptor beta chains below, sequenced in a study of shared clonotypes between healthy human individuals. Sequenced by immunoSEQ multiplex PCR; TCRdb stores in-frame clones only, minus some. The sample carries some 2,500,000 clones, just under 95% recorded once. The sequencing input was naive CD4+ T cells from PBMCs. Subset meaning: CD45RA+ positively selected. The receptors derive from a man aged 18 to 29 in good health. Some clones in this sample may be carry-over from other donors' samples.

The V call is TRBV6-1, the J call TRBJ2-3, with TRBD1 matching over 8 bases. The CDR3 loop spans 15 amino acids. V shed 6 bases, J shed 3 bases, and the junction held 8 bases outside the gene matches. From germline, CDR1 is MNHNS and CDR2 SASEGT. The CDR3 bases are TGTGCCAGCAGCCCGGACAGGGTGCTGACAGATACGCAGTATTTT. Its translation: CASSPDRVLTDTQYF.

This chain uses TRBV6-5 with TRBJ2-7; D possibly corresponds to TRBD1 (6 bases). The V end lost 5 bases, the J end lost 9 bases, and 11 bases lay between the germline ends. Germline values: CDR1 MNHEY, CDR2 SVGAGI. This CDR3 has 11 amino acids. CDR3 sequence: CASSQGTRQYF. CDR3 in DNA: TGTGCCAGCAGTCAGGGGACCAGGCAGTACTTC.

This sequence joins TRBV11-2 and TRBJ2-2; D might be TRBD1 (5 bases). Trimming removed 5 bases from V and 6 bases from J, with 10 bases in between. Germline loops: CDR1 SGHAT, CDR2 FQNNGV. The CDR3 is made up of 13 amino acids. The CDR3 here is CASSLVRAGELFF. In DNA form, the CDR3 reads TGTGCCAGCAGCCTAGTCAGGGCCGGGGAGCTGTTTTTT.

The chain recombines TRBV5-1 with TRBJ2-5; tentatively, D is TRBD2 (5 bases). The CDR3 runs 13 residues. Germline V gene lookup returns CDR1 SGHRS and CDR2 YFSETQ. Trimming pared 5 bases from V and 2 bases from J, leaving 10 bases between. This chain's CDR3 is CASRSTGQETQYF. As DNA, the CDR3 is TGCGCCAGCAGAAGCACGGGGCAAGAGACCCAGTACTTC.

The V gene is TRBV10-3, the J gene TRBJ1-2; D ambiguous. Trimming pared 2 bases from V and 8 bases from J, leaving 9 bases between. Germline-derived CDR1 and CDR2 are ENHRY and SYGVKD. The CDR3 covers 12 residues. CDR3 sequence (DNA): TGTGCCATCAGTGAGCGGAGGGAAGGCTACACCTTC. Its protein product is CAISERREGYTF.

The rearrangement links TRBV29-1 to TRBJ2-3, with D perhaps matching TRBD1 or TRBD2 (5 bases each). This CDR3 is built from 13 residues. Looked up from germline, CDR1 is SQVTM and CDR2 is ANQGSEA. Trimming removed 4 bases from V and 2 bases from J, with 10 bases in between. This CDR3 reads CSVGRDPTDTQYF. The CDR3 DNA follows: TGCAGCGTTGGCCGGGACCCCACAGATACGCAGTATTTT.

V usage is TRBV11-2 and J usage is TRBJ1-6; D possibly corresponds to TRBD1 (6 bases). This CDR3 comprises 14 residues. CDR1 is SGHAT and CDR2 is FQNNGV in the germline V gene. With 7 bases removed from V and 10 bases from J, the gap between germline ends came to 17 bases. Here the CDR3 DNA reads TGTGCCAGCAAGCCGGGACAATCGAGGTCACCCCTCCACTTT. This encodes CASKPGQSRSPLHF.

The chain combines TRBV29-1 with TRBJ2-3, with 9 bases fitting TRBD2. Germline V gene sequence: CDR1 SQVTM, CDR2 ANQGSEA. The CDR3 has 15 residues. Trimming removed 5 bases from V and 4 bases from J; junction bases left unmatched: 10. The CDR3 here is CSVHPLLAGADTQYF. The CDR3 DNA sequence: TGCAGCGTTCATCCCTTATTAGCGGGGGCAGATACGCAGTATTTT.

The J gene is TRBJ1-5, the V gene TRBV27; weak D call: TRBD1 (6 bases). Germline CDR1 and CDR2: MNHEY and SMNVEV (reference sequence). Trimming pared 5 bases from V and 5 bases from J, leaving 16 bases between. CDR3 length: 15 amino acids. In nucleotides, the CDR3 is TGTGCCAGCAGTACCAATTGGGGGGCCGATCAGCCCCAGCATTTT. Its protein product is CASSTNWGADQPQHF.

This clone was found once. In DNA, the CDR3 is TGTGCCAGCAGCCCACCTCAGGGGCAAGGGGGAAACACCATATATTTT. Translation gives CASSPPQGQGGNTIYF. The chain recombines TRBV7-9 with TRBJ1-3; the D gene is possibly TRBD1 (6 bases). The CDR3 is 16 residues long. Germline V gene data show CDR1 as SEHNR and CDR2 as FQNEAQ (reference sequence). Trimming left V 5 bases short and J 4 bases short, with 18 bases between.

This rearrangement joins TRBV28 to TRBJ2-1; no definite D call. The ends were cut back, 3 bases at V and 9 bases at J, with 6 bases in the middle. The CDR3 contains 11 residues. CDR1 is MDHEN, CDR2 SYDVKM, per germline. This chain's CDR3 is CASSLGIEQFF. The CDR3 coding sequence is TGTGCCAGCAGTTTGGGGATTGAGCAGTTCTTC.

The V gene is TRBV5-1, the J gene TRBJ2-1; D is unclear. Deletions cut 3 bases from V and 3 bases from J, with 4 bases between. The CDR3 is 12 residues long. The germline V gene has CDR1 SGHRS and CDR2 YFSETQ. The CDR3 DNA follows: TGCGCCAGCAGCTCACTCTACAATGAGCAGTTCTTC. This codes for CASSSLYNEQFF.

Note on this clone: The sample carries other DNA sequences with the same CDR3. J is TRBJ2-5 and V is TRBV29-1; 10 positions agree with TRBD1. Trimming at V came to 6 bases and at J to 2 bases, leaving 3 bases not matched to a gene. The germline V gene has CDR1 SQVTM and CDR2 ANQGSEA. This CDR3 contains 13 residues. The CDR3 DNA reads as TGCAGCGTCGCGGGACAGGGGCAAGAGACCCAGTACTTC. This encodes CSVAGQGQETQYF.

This chain connects TRBV30 to TRBJ2-3; TRBD2 matches at 9 bases. CDR1 is GTSNPN and CDR2 is SVGIG in the germline V gene (reference sequence). The CDR3 has 14 amino acids. The junction had 11 bases not matched to a gene; V was cut back by 7 bases and J by 6 bases. CDR3 in DNA: TGTGCCTCCGCCCGCCTTCTAGCGGGGGATACGCAGTATTTT. Translating it yields CASARLLAGDTQYF. Supplemented by reference TRBV30 and TRBJ2-3, the full variable domain reads SQTIHQWPATLVQPVGSPLSLECTVEGTSNPNLYWYRQAAGRGLQLLFYSVGIGQISSEVPQNLSASRPQDRQFILSSKKLLLSDSGFYLCASARLLAGDTQYFGPGTRLTVL.

The chain carries TRBV15 and TRBJ2-7; 9 positions agree with TRBD2. This CDR3 is 13 amino acids long. Germline V gene lookup returns CDR1 LNHNV and CDR2 YYDKDF (reference sequence). The CDR3 reads CASYGGRAYEQYF. CDR3 nucleotides: TGTGCGTCCTATGGCGGGAGGGCCTACGAGCAGTACTTC.

V gene TRBV9 combines with J gene TRBJ2-2, with a tentative D call TRBD2 (5 bases). The CDR3 covers 15 residues. The germline gives CDR1 SGDLS, CDR2 YYNGEE. With 0 bases removed from V and 6 bases from J, the gap between germline ends came to 12 bases. CDR3 DNA: TGTGCCAGCAGCGTAGTACCGGGGTGGTCCGGGGAGCTGTTTTTT. Amino acids: CASSVVPGWSGELFF.

This chain links TRBV7-9 with TRBJ2-5; 9 bases are a match to TRBD2. J was trimmed by 5 bases and V by 1 base; bases with no gene match: 5. There are 15 residues in the CDR3. The germline V gene has CDR1 SEHNR and CDR2 FQNEAQ (reference sequence). For the CDR3, the DNA is TGTGCCAGCAGCTTAGGGGGACTAGCTAAGGAGACCCAGTACTTC. Translated, it gives CASSLGGLAKETQYF.

The J gene is TRBJ2-7, the V gene TRBV6-6; 8 bases align to TRBD1. Looked up from germline, CDR1 is MNHNY and CDR2 is SVGAGI (reference sequence). CDR3 length: 14 residues. The J segment lost 3 bases and the V segment lost 3 bases, leaving 4 bases of the junction unmatched. Here the CDR3 reads CASSYRTGLYEQYF. The CDR3 DNA reads TGTGCCAGCAGTTATCGGACAGGGCTCTACGAGCAGTACTTC.

The chain carries TRBV19 and TRBJ1-3; the D gene is possibly TRBD1 (5 bases). The germline gives CDR1 LNHDA, CDR2 SQIVND (reference sequence). V was shortened by 5 bases and J by 0 bases, with 14 bases between the two germline ends. The CDR3 length is 16 residues. The CDR3 nucleotides read TGTGCCAGTAGTCCCCGGGACCGGGGCTCTGGAAACACCATATATTTT. This sequence encodes CASSPRDRGSGNTIYF.

This clone appeared once. The V and J genes are TRBV10-3 and TRBJ1-2; the match to TRBD1 covers 7 bases. Germline trimming cut 3 bases from V and 12 bases from J; bases unmatched to any gene: 13. This CDR3 is built from 14 residues. Per germline, CDR1 ENHRY and CDR2 SYGVKD. CDR3 sequence (DNA): TGTGCCATCAGTGACGGGTTGGGACAGACTTCCCACACCTTC. It yields the protein CAISDGLGQTSHTF.

This chain links TRBV27 with TRBJ1-5; maybe TRBD1 (6 bases). The CDR3 covers 13 residues. The V gene's germline CDR1 is MNHEY and CDR2 SMNVEV (reference sequence). The V gene lost 0 bases and the J gene lost 9 bases, with 9 bases spanning the gap. CDR3 coding DNA: TGTGCCAGCAGTTTATCCCAGGGGAGGCCCCAGCATTTT. Residues: CASSLSQGRPQHF.

The chain joins TRBV29-1 to TRBJ2-5; D ambiguous. The CDR3 spans 14 residues. V lost 1 base and J lost 0, with 9 bases in between. The germline gives CDR1 SQVTM, CDR2 ANQGSEA. The CDR3 sequence: CSVEVRRYQETQYF. DNA for the CDR3: TGCAGCGTTGAAGTACGGAGATACCAAGAGACCCAGTACTTC.

The genes are TRBV2 and TRBJ2-6; D unclear. Germline CDR1 and CDR2: SNHLY and FYNNEI. This CDR3 has 14 residues. V was clipped by 6 bases and J by 4 bases, with 10 bases between them. Here the CDR3 reads CASSLPWGANVLTF. CDR3 bases: TGTGCCAGCAGCTTACCGTGGGGGGCCAACGTCCTGACTTTC.

The chain uses TRBV15 and TRBJ2-7; no clear D gene. The CDR3 is made up of 14 amino acids. The germline gives CDR1 LNHNV, CDR2 YYDKDF (reference sequence). Trimming took off 4 bases at V and 6 bases at J, with 16 bases between the two ends. CDR3 protein: CATSNWTPGREQYF. The CDR3 nucleotides read TGTGCCACCAGCAATTGGACCCCCGGGCGCGAGCAGTACTTC.

This chain connects TRBV5-1 to TRBJ2-7; no clear D. With 3 bases removed from V and 2 bases from J, the gap between germline ends came to 12 bases. There are 14 residues in the CDR3. CDR1 is SGHRS, CDR2 YFSETQ, per germline. As DNA, the CDR3 is TGCGCCAGCAGCTCAGGACCGGATACCTACGAGCAGTACTTC. Its protein is CASSSGPDTYEQYF.

V gene TRBV5-4 combines with J gene TRBJ1-5; D remains ambiguous. The CDR3 length is 15 residues. V was pared by 4 bases and J by 4 bases, with 15 bases between. CDR1 and CDR2 (germline): SGHNT, YYREEE (reference sequence). In DNA, the CDR3 is TGTGCCAGCAGCCCCGACTCGGGGTCTAATCAGCCCCAGCATTTT. Protein product: CASSPDSGSNQPQHF.

This sequence joins TRBV7-8 and TRBJ2-1; 8 positions agree with TRBD1. The CDR3 extends over 15 amino acids. Germline assignment: CDR1 SGHVS and CDR2 FQNEAQ. V lost 6 bases and J lost 10; bases outside the gene matches: 14. The CDR3 region has the DNA TGTGCCAGCAGTTTCGCTGAGACAGGGGCTACCGAGCAGTTCTTC. This codes for CASSFAETGATEQFF.

The V and J genes are TRBV7-2 and TRBJ2-2; 13 nucleotides align to TRBD2. V trimming: 4 bases; J trimming: 7 bases; junction bases outside the gene matches: 6. CDR1 is SGHTA and CDR2 is FQGNSA in the germline V gene. The CDR3 runs 16 residues. CDR3 sequence: CASSWTSGSGNGELFF. In DNA form, the CDR3 reads TGTGCCAGCAGCTGGACTAGCGGGAGCGGGAACGGGGAGCTGTTTTTT.